These 24 T cell receptor beta chains originate from one sample sequenced in a study of beta chain features in type 1 diabetes. The study reverse transcribed the entire isolated RNA, so it sequenced expressed TCRB transcripts. TCRdb's copy holds only in-frame clones and misses some; the assay was immunoSEQ multiplex PCR. The table includes around 170,000 clones, roughly 9% detected once. The specimen sequenced was central memory CD4+ T cells from blood. Every receptor here comes from a woman aged 18-29 years in good health.

V usage is TRBV7-3 and J usage is TRBJ2-2; tentatively, D is TRBD1 (6 bases). CDR1 SGHTA and CDR2 FQGTGA come from the germline V gene. Trimming cost V 6 bases and J 0 bases, with 14 bases left between them. The CDR3 is made up of 16 amino acids. CDR3 protein: CASRAGTNTNTGELFF. For the CDR3, the DNA is TGTGCCAGCAGGGCTGGGACAAATACGAACACCGGGGAGCTGTTTTTT.

The chain joins TRBV18 to TRBJ1-6; TRBD1 matches at 9 bases. Germline values: CDR1 KGHSH, CDR2 LQKENI. Trimming at V came to 2 bases and at J to 7 bases, leaving 0 bases not matched to a gene. The CDR3 has 14 residues. The chain's CDR3 is CASSPGTGNSPLHF. CDR3 DNA: TGTGCCAGCTCACCAGGGACAGGGAATTCACCCCTCCACTTT.

This clone turned up a few times. V and J are TRBV5-1 and TRBJ1-2; D possibly corresponds to TRBD1 (5 bases). Trimming pared 0 bases from V and 4 bases from J, leaving 13 bases between. Germline-derived CDR1 and CDR2 are SGHRS and YFSETQ. This CDR3 spans 15 amino acids. The CDR3 nucleotides are TGCGCCAGCAGCTTGGATTCAGGGATGGGCTATGGCTACACCTTC. Its translation: CASSLDSGMGYGYTF.

This clone was found a few times. The chain has TRBV11-2 and TRBJ2-4; D unresolved. The CDR3 totals 12 residues. V was pared by 0 bases and J by 5 bases, with 2 bases between. The germline V gene encodes CDR1 SGHAT and CDR2 FQNNGV. The CDR3 nucleotides are TGTGCCAGCAGCTTAGACGAAAACATTCAGTACTTC. It yields the protein CASSLDENIQYF.

This clone has only a few counts. V usage is TRBV18 and J usage is TRBJ2-2; weak D call: TRBD1 (7 bases). This CDR3 spans 16 amino acids. Between the trimmed V and J ends, which lost 6 bases and 0 bases, there was a span of 14 bases. Germline V gene data show CDR1 as KGHSH and CDR2 as LQKENI. In DNA form, the CDR3 reads TGTGCCAGCTCGCTACAGGGGACTTCGAACACCGGGGAGCTGTTTTTT. This gives the protein CASSLQGTSNTGELFF.

The gene calls are TRBV14 and TRBJ2-1; the match to TRBD2 covers 12 bases. The trim removed 2 bases at V and 6 bases at J, leaving 5 bases unmatched. Looked up from germline, CDR1 is SGHDN and CDR2 is FVKESK. The CDR3 sequence is 16 residues long. Here the CDR3 reads CASSQSTSGRFNEQFF. In nucleotides, the CDR3 is TGTGCCAGCAGCCAATCGACTAGCGGGAGATTCAATGAGCAGTTCTTC. The full variable domain, with the rest looked up from reference TRBV14 and TRBJ2-1, is EAGVTQFPSHSVIEKGQTVTLRCDPISGHDNLYWYRRVMGKEIKFLLHFVKESKQDESGMPNNRFLAERTGGTYSTLKVQPAELEDSGVYFCASSQSTSGRFNEQFFGPGTRLTVL.

The rearrangement joins TRBV5-1 to TRBJ1-1; TRBD1 is a possible D gene (6 bases). Germline CDR1 and CDR2: SGHRS and YFSETQ. Between the trimmed V and J ends, which lost 2 bases and 3 bases, there was a span of 11 bases. This CDR3 has 14 amino acids. The CDR3 region is CASSFQGFDTEAFF. The CDR3 DNA reads as TGCGCCAGCAGCTTCCAGGGGTTTGACACTGAAGCTTTCTTT.

The table lists this clone with a few counts. Other DNA variants within this sample encode the same CDR3. The chain joins TRBV5-1 to TRBJ2-7; TRBD2 aligns across 7 bases. V lost 4 bases, J lost 2 bases, and 3 bases stayed unmatched. Germline CDR1 is SGHRS and CDR2 is YFSETQ. CDR3 size: 13 residues. The CDR3, as DNA: TGCGCCAGCAGCCCCAGCGGGGCCTACGAGCAGTACTTC. This gives the protein CASSPSGAYEQYF.

The chain carries TRBV2 and TRBJ1-6; no firm D call. Trimming took off 6 bases at V and 7 bases at J, with 13 bases between the two ends. CDR1 and CDR2 (germline): SNHLY, FYNNEI. This CDR3 comprises 14 residues. CDR3 protein: CASRHYAENSPLHF. CDR3 DNA sequence: TGTGCCAGCAGGCACTACGCAGAGAATTCACCCCTCCACTTT. The whole variable domain, filled in from reference TRBV2 and TRBJ1-6, reads EPEVTQTPSHQVTQMGQEVILRCVPISNHLYFYWYRQILGQKVEFLVSFYNNEISEKSEIFDDQFSVERPDGSNFTLKIRSTKLEDSAMYFCASRHYAENSPLHFGNGTRLTVT.

The V call is TRBV18, the J call TRBJ1-1; D perhaps matches TRBD1 (5 bases). The V and J ends lost 3 bases and 1 base respectively, with 12 bases between them. The CDR3 consists of 15 residues. Germline loops: CDR1 KGHSH, CDR2 LQKENI. The CDR3 loop is CASSPSTATNTEAFF. CDR3 DNA sequence: TGTGCCAGCTCACCTTCGACAGCAACGAACACTGAAGCTTTCTTT.

The V gene is TRBV29-1, the J gene TRBJ1-2; D gene ambiguous. The CDR3 sequence is 15 residues long. The V end lost 3 bases, the J end lost 5 bases, and 19 bases lay between the germline ends. Per germline, CDR1 SQVTM and CDR2 ANQGSEA. The CDR3 is CSVEGLNVNPYGYTF. DNA of the CDR3: TGCAGCGTTGAGGGCCTCAACGTGAATCCGTATGGCTACACCTTC.

This clone was detected a few times. The chain combines TRBV18 with TRBJ2-4; possibly TRBD1 for D (6 bases). The CDR3 spans 13 residues. Germline V CDR1 and CDR2: KGHSH, LQKENI. Deletions cut 3 bases from V and 3 bases from J, with 6 bases between. The CDR3 DNA sequence: TGTGCCAGCTCACCGGACAGCAAAAACATTCAGTACTTC. Translated: CASSPDSKNIQYF.

CDR3 sequence (DNA): TGTGCCTGGAGTAGGCGGAATGAGCAGTTCTTC. Its protein is CAWSRRNEQFF. The rearrangement joins TRBV30 to TRBJ2-1; D gene uncertain. The ends were cut back, 2 bases at V and 7 bases at J, with 6 bases in the middle. Germline assignment: CDR1 GTSNPN and CDR2 SVGIG (reference sequence). CDR3 length equals 11 residues.

V is TRBV6-5 and J is TRBJ1-6, with D tentatively TRBD1 (5 bases). The germline V gene encodes CDR1 MNHEY and CDR2 SVGAGI. The CDR3 is made up of 15 amino acids. Trimming left V 4 bases short and J 10 bases short, with 17 bases between. The DNA for the CDR3 is TGTGCCAGCAGTTCCGGGACTCGCGCGGTGTCACCCCTCCACTTT. Protein: CASSSGTRAVSPLHF.

The V and J genes are TRBV9 and TRBJ1-2; D not certain. Deletions cut 4 bases from V and 0 bases from J, with 7 bases between. Germline assignment: CDR1 SGDLS and CDR2 YYNGEE. This CDR3 spans 13 amino acids. The CDR3 protein is CASSSGANYGYTF. The CDR3 coding sequence is TGTGCCAGCAGCTCCGGAGCTAACTATGGCTACACCTTC.

The table lists this clone with a few counts. The rearrangement links TRBV6-1 to TRBJ2-3; D gene uncertain. Germline-derived CDR1 and CDR2 are MNHNS and SASEGT. The V and J ends lost 5 bases and 3 bases respectively, with 3 bases between them. The CDR3 extends over 11 amino acids. The CDR3 is CASSSTDTQYF. CDR3 nucleotide sequence: TGTGCCAGCAGTTCTACAGATACGCAGTATTTT.

This clone appeared many times. The J gene is TRBJ2-5, the V gene TRBV7-2; 7 positions match TRBD2. Trimming at V came to 4 bases and at J to 4 bases, leaving 6 bases not matched to a gene. Germline V gene lookup returns CDR1 SGHTA and CDR2 FQGNSA. The CDR3 runs to 14 residues. The CDR3 region is CASSSMAGVETQYF. The CDR3 DNA reads TGTGCCAGCAGCTCTATGGCGGGGGTAGAGACCCAGTACTTC.

This clone was seen more than once but under ten times. The gene calls are TRBV4-1 and TRBJ2-1, with D perhaps TRBD2 (6 bases). Trimming pared 0 bases from V and 1 base from J, leaving 13 bases between. In germline, CDR1 is MGHRA, CDR2 YSYEKL. CDR3 length equals 17 residues. CDR3 amino acids: CASSQDRGAMSYNEQFF. Here the CDR3 DNA reads TGCGCCAGCAGCCAAGATCGCGGGGCAATGTCCTACAATGAGCAGTTCTTC.

V is TRBV5-1 and J is TRBJ2-5; D may be TRBD2 (6 bases). V was pared by 0 bases and J by 2 bases, with 14 bases between. The CDR3 length is 16 residues. Germline V lookup: CDR1 SGHRS, CDR2 YFSETQ. CDR3 DNA sequence: TGCGCCAGCAGCTTGGCTGCCCGGGGGAGGCAAGAGACCCAGTACTTC. Translation gives CASSLAARGRQETQYF.

This clone came up a few times. The chain is built from TRBV7-2 and TRBJ2-1, with TRBD2 identical over 11 bases. The CDR3 consists of 16 residues. Germline V gives CDR1 SGHTA, CDR2 FQGNSA. Trimming removed 4 bases from V and 9 bases from J; junction bases left unmatched: 11. CDR3 DNA: TGTGCCAGCAGCTCAACTAGCGGGGGTATTGCAAGTGAGCAGTTCTTC. As protein: CASSSTSGGIASEQFF. The full variable domain, in which reference TRBV7-2 and TRBJ2-1 provide the parts outside the CDR3, is GAGVSQSPSNKVTEKGKDVELRCDPISGHTALYWYRQSLGQGLEFLIYFQGNSAPDKSGLPSDRFSAERTGGSVSTLTIQRTQQEDSAVYLCASSSTSGGIASEQFFGPGTRLTVL.

This clone has only a few counts. The chain carries TRBV19 and TRBJ2-1; D uncertain. Germline V gene data show CDR1 as LNHDA and CDR2 as SQIVND (reference sequence). V lost 2 bases and J lost 4, with 6 bases in between. The CDR3 length is 13 residues. CDR3 sequence (DNA): TGTGCCAGTAGTATATCCAGGTACAATGAGCAGTTCTTC. Translation gives CASSISRYNEQFF.

The gene calls are TRBV5-6 and TRBJ1-2, with TRBD1 as a possible D gene (5 bases). This CDR3 is 12 amino acids long. Trimming left V 4 bases short and J 4 bases short, with 8 bases between. The germline V gene has CDR1 SGHDT and CDR2 YYEEEE. Here the CDR3 reads CASSQTAYGYTF. The CDR3 region has the DNA TGTGCCAGCAGCCAGACAGCCTATGGCTACACCTTC.

This clone was seen only a few times. The chain joins TRBV7-2 to TRBJ1-2; a possible D gene is TRBD1 (6 bases). Trimming took off 5 bases at V and 10 bases at J, with 20 bases between the two ends. In germline, CDR1 is SGHTA, CDR2 FQGNSA. The CDR3 has 14 residues. This CDR3 reads CASSPQMVDRPYTF. The CDR3 DNA reads TGTGCCAGCAGCCCGCAGATGGTTGACAGGCCCTACACCTTC.

The rearrangement joins TRBV19 to TRBJ2-5, with 9 bases aligning to TRBD2. The germline gives CDR1 LNHDA, CDR2 SQIVND (reference sequence). This CDR3 region has 16 residues. J gave up 2 bases and V 4 bases, and 8 bases lay outside the gene matches. The DNA for the CDR3 is TGTGCCAGTAGTACTCCTAGCGGGATGGGGCAAGAGACCCAGTACTTC. Its translation is CASSTPSGMGQETQYF.